This TCR beta chain comes out of a study of response to subunit inactivated influenza vaccine. Regarding the study as a whole: The authors proposed limited new T cell recruitment per seasonal influenza vaccination.

Comment on this clonotype: Its antigen is not known.

MiXCR was run by TCRdb on the RT-PCR reads, yielding one entry per CDR3 protein. Of roughly 500,000 distinct CDR3 sequences in the sample, roughly 25% were seen once. This CDR3 region has 16 residues. The germline gives CDR1 MNHEY, CDR2 SVGEGT. Trimming stripped 8 bases from V and 2 bases from J, with 22 bases between. This sample was shared with a second study, whose subject was T cells expressing NK-cell markers. That source notes: TCR beta cDNA was made by 5'RACE template switching with UMIs. Sorted CD3+CD56+NKG2C+, CD3+CD56+NKG2C- and CD3+CD56-NKG2C+ T cells supplied TCR beta repertoires. In a group of 5 to 7 donors, dominant NKG2C+ clonotypes represented roughly 1.0-7.0% of CD8+ T cells. In several donors, dominant clonotypes made up roughly 28.3-65% of CD3+CD56-NKG2C+ cells.

This material consisted of CD4+ T cells sorted from PBMCs, taken about 12 days after vaccination. The receptor's source is a man aged 50-59 years who received an inactivated influenza vaccine. The V and J genes are TRBV6-2 or TRBV6-3 and TRBJ2-7; D might be TRBD1 or TRBD2, each matching 6 bases. CDR3 nucleotides: TGTGCCAGCGTGGACGGGGGCCGCCACCTAACCTACGAGCAGTACTTC. It is translated as CASVDGGRHLTYEQYF.